The 16 T cell receptor beta chains presented below share a single source sample, sequenced in a study of immune evolution from preneoplasia to lung adenocarcinoma. Data came from immunoSEQ multiplex PCR; TCRdb stores just in-frame clones and leaves some out. The sample includes about 2,500 clones, approximately 79% of them seen just once. Input material: FFPE adjacent normal lung tissue. The receptors derive from an older person with lung adenocarcinoma.

As concerns this clone: The junction shows a germline mismatch at one end, possibly a read error. This rearrangement joins TRBV25-1 to TRBJ1-4; D gene unclear. There are 14 residues in the CDR3. Germline values: CDR1 MGHDK, CDR2 SYGVNS. DNA of the CDR3: TGTGCCAGCAGTGATCCGGGGATTAATGGAAAACTGTTTTTT. Its translation: CASSDPGINGKLFF.

V usage is TRBV4-2 and J usage is TRBJ2-1; D gene ambiguous. There are 15 residues in the CDR3. The V end was cut by 1 base, the J end by 3 bases, with 10 bases between. Per germline, CDR1 LGHNA and CDR2 YNFKEQ. CDR3 DNA sequence: TGTGCCAGCAGCCAAGGACTGATAGACTACAATGAGCAGTTCTTC. Translation gives CASSQGLIDYNEQFF.

The chain joins TRBV9 to TRBJ2-2; tentatively, D is TRBD2 (6 bases). Germline V gene sequence: CDR1 SGDLS, CDR2 YYNGEE. Trimming took off 1 base at V and 3 bases at J, with 10 bases between the two ends. The CDR3 has 15 amino acids. CDR3: CASSVIADHTGELFF. The DNA for the CDR3 is TGTGCCAGCAGCGTAATAGCGGACCACACCGGGGAGCTGTTTTTT. The full variable domain, with the rest looked up from reference TRBV9 and TRBJ2-2, is DSGVTQTPKHLITATGQRVTLRCSPRSGDLSVYWYQQSLDQGLQFLIQYYNGEERAKGNILERFSAQQFPDLHSELNLSSLELGDSALYFCASSVIADHTGELFFGEGSRLTVL.

The CDR3: CASSLGQGGHNEQFF. In DNA, the CDR3 is TGTGCCAGCAGCTTAGGACAGGGAGGCCACAATGAGCAGTTCTTC. This sequence joins TRBV13 and TRBJ2-1; D possibly uses TRBD1 or TRBD2 (6 bases each). V lost 0 bases and J lost 5, with 11 bases in between. This CDR3 contains 15 residues. Germline V gene data show CDR1 as PRHDT and CDR2 as FYEKMQ (reference sequence). Supplemented by reference TRBV13 and TRBJ2-1, the full variable domain reads AAGVIQSPRHLIKEKRETATLKCYPIPRHDTVYWYQQGPGQDPQFLISFYEKMQSDKGSIPDRFSAQQFSDYHSELNMSSLELGDSALYFCASSLGQGGHNEQFFGPGTRLTVL.

V and J are TRBV7-9 and TRBJ1-2, with D uncertain. The ends were cut back, 5 bases at V and 4 bases at J, with 8 bases in the middle. This CDR3 is 12 amino acids long. In germline, CDR1 is SEHNR, CDR2 FQNEAQ (reference sequence). Here the CDR3 DNA reads TGTGCCAGCAGCCCGGAGGGCTATGGCTACACCTTC. Amino acids: CASSPEGYGYTF.

This clone counts as large. CDR3 nucleotide sequence: TGTGCCAGCAGCCAAGGTGCTAGCGGGAAGTACGAGCAGTACTTC. Its translation is CASSQGASGKYEQYF. The J gene is TRBJ2-7, the V gene TRBV4-2; 9 nucleotides agree with TRBD2. Germline trimming cut 1 base from V and 4 bases from J; bases unmatched to any gene: 5. There are 15 residues in the CDR3. Per the germline V gene, CDR1 is LGHNA and CDR2 is YNFKEQ.

This clone came up once. CDR3 in DNA: TGTGCCAGCAGCTTAGAACAGAATCAGCCCCAGCATTTT. It codes for CASSLEQNQPQHF. The J gene is TRBJ1-5, the V gene TRBV7-8; D gene ambiguous. The germline gives CDR1 SGHVS, CDR2 FQNEAQ. This CDR3 is 13 amino acids long. Between the trimmed V and J ends, which lost 1 base and 4 bases, there was a span of 5 bases.

The chain carries TRBV29-1 and TRBJ1-4; tentatively, D is TRBD1 (5 bases). The ends were cut back, 8 bases at V and 6 bases at J, with 19 bases in the middle. Germline CDR1 reads SQVTM; CDR2 reads ANQGSEA. CDR3 length: 14 amino acids. This CDR3 reads CSLRGRPRDEKLFF. For the CDR3, the DNA is TGCAGCCTCCGGGGACGGCCCAGGGATGAAAAACTGTTTTTT. Variable domain in full (rest from reference TRBV29-1 and TRBJ1-4): SAVISQKPSRDICQRGTSLTIQCQVDSQVTMMFWYRQQPGQSLTLIATANQGSEATYESGFVIDKFPISRPNLTFSTLTVSNMSPEDSSIYLCSLRGRPRDEKLFFGSGTQLSVL.

The DNA for the CDR3 is TGCGCCAGTAAGCGGGAGATCAACACCGGGGAGCTGTTTTTT. Encoded protein: CASKREINTGELFF. This sequence joins TRBV4-1 and TRBJ2-2; 8 nucleotides line up with TRBD2. Per the germline V gene, CDR1 is MGHRA and CDR2 is YSYEKL. CDR3 length: 14 residues. V shed 9 bases, J shed 2 bases, and the junction held 5 bases outside the gene matches.

The chain recombines TRBV5-4 with TRBJ2-7; D is undetermined. CDR3 length: 14 amino acids. Germline V gene data show CDR1 as SGHNT and CDR2 as YYREEE (reference sequence). Trimming took off 0 bases at V and 0 bases at J, with 7 bases between the two ends. CDR3 amino acids: CASSLAASSYEQYF. The CDR3 DNA is TGTGCCAGCAGCTTGGCGGCGAGCTCCTACGAGCAGTACTTC.

V usage is TRBV20-1 and J usage is TRBJ1-1; no definite D call. CDR3 size: 11 residues. The V end was cut by 7 bases, the J end by 6 bases, with 12 bases between. Germline V gene sequence: CDR1 DFQATT, CDR2 SNEGSKA (reference sequence). The CDR3 coding sequence is TGCAGTGGGACCCAAGAACCTGAAGCTTTCTTT. Protein: CSGTQEPEAFF.

The rearrangement joins TRBV30 to TRBJ1-1; D is uncertain. The CDR3 loop spans 17 amino acids. The ends were cut back, 3 bases at V and 1 base at J, with 21 bases in the middle. In germline, CDR1 is GTSNPN, CDR2 SVGIG (reference sequence). The CDR3, as DNA: TGTGCCTGGAGCCCAAGAAATTTCGGACGGAAGAACACTGAAGCTTTCTTT. This gives the protein CAWSPRNFGRKNTEAFF.

The V and J genes are TRBV30 and TRBJ2-1; D unresolved. Germline CDR1 is GTSNPN and CDR2 is SVGIG (reference sequence). V was pared by 3 bases and J by 8 bases, with 11 bases between. The CDR3 extends over 12 amino acids. The CDR3 sequence: CAWSPFNHEQFF. CDR3 DNA sequence: TGTGCCTGGAGCCCCTTTAACCATGAGCAGTTCTTC.

The CDR3 region is CASSPGQGMGEQYF. DNA for the CDR3: TGTGCCAGCAGTCCGGGACAGGGAATGGGGGAGCAGTACTTC. The rearrangement uses TRBV25-1 and TRBJ2-7, with 9 positions matching TRBD1. The CDR3 runs 14 residues. Germline assignment: CDR1 MGHDK and CDR2 SYGVNS. The trim removed 5 bases at V and 7 bases at J, leaving 9 bases unmatched.

The rearrangement links TRBV7-2 to TRBJ2-5, with a tentative D call TRBD2 (6 bases). There are 15 residues in the CDR3. V dropped 4 bases and J dropped 4 bases, with 16 bases sitting between them. Germline values: CDR1 SGHTA, CDR2 FQGNSA. The CDR3 sequence: CASSSWEAASETQYF. The CDR3 DNA sequence: TGTGCCAGCAGCTCGTGGGAGGCGGCCTCAGAGACCCAGTACTTC.

This chain joins TRBV7-2 and TRBJ2-7; the D gene could be TRBD1 or TRBD2 (5 bases each). This CDR3 spans 14 amino acids. Deletions cut 1 base from V and 1 base from J, with 8 bases between. Germline lookup yields CDR1 SGHTA and CDR2 FQGNSA. CDR3 nucleotides: TGTGCCAGCAGCTTAGAGTGGGGGTCCTACGAGCAGTACTTC. It translates to CASSLEWGSYEQYF.